Detailed here is one TCR beta chain. Original analysis: Using reference gene primer amplification, nucleated cell counts were estimated. Profiled with immunoSEQ multiplex PCR; TCRdb holds only in-frame clones, not every one. V, J and clone size are those of that table, while D and trimming were read from the DNA. Here the sample spans about 140,000 clones, over 75% being singletons. This record belongs to a study of blood T cell repertoires in COVID-19. Turning to the study itself: The origin of the acute and convalescent COVID-19 samples was the United States, Italy and Spain. PBMCs, B-cell-depleted T cells, or T cells provided the cDNA or gDNA that made up the material.

Germline V CDR1 and CDR2: PRHDT, FYEKMQ (reference sequence). Losses at the gene ends were 8 bases for V and 1 base for J; bases not matched to a gene: 6. CDR3 size: 14 residues. The V and J genes are TRBV13 and TRBJ2-3; TRBD2 matches 7 bases. The receptor comes from a woman between 50 and 59 years old with acute or convalescent COVID-19. Sequencing was performed on peripheral blood. The CDR3 DNA sequence: TGTGCCAGCGGAACTCGGGGGGGCACAGATACGCAGTATTTT. Translation gives CASGTRGGTDTQYF.